This T cell receptor (beta chain) is drawn from a study of STAT5B mutations in CD4+ large granular lymphocyte leukemia. Study overall: Among healthy controls, a particular HLA allele went with more CDR3 'QG' motifs.

This CDR3 spans 14 amino acids. V gave up 0 bases and J gave up 3 bases, with 10 bases separating them. Germline CDR1 is SGHRS and CDR2 is YFSETQ. Study-wide results and caveats: Over 20% of private leukemic clonotypes occurred rarely in other patients' non-leukemic repertoires. Without putative leukemic clones, patient CD4-sorted repertoires remained more clonal than healthy CD4+ repertoires.

A note on this clone: Its antigen remains unidentified.

In the authors' methods: The detection floor for productive clonotype frequency was 2.59 x 10-5. Sequencing used immunoSEQ multiplex PCR; TCRdb keeps in-frame clones, though not all of them. That table furnishes V, J and clone size, whereas the DNA furnished D and trimming. The data hold more than 25,000 clones, with 81% observed a single time. The sample comprised CD4+ T cells from blood buffy coats. This chain connects TRBV5-1 to TRBJ2-7; D is perhaps TRBD2 (5 bases). This sequence originates from a human donor in good health. The CDR3 here is CASSLGVEGYEQYF. In DNA form, the CDR3 reads TGCGCCAGCAGCTTGGGTGTCGAGGGCTACGAGCAGTACTTC.